This T cell receptor beta chain was profiled in a study of shared clonotypes between healthy human individuals (dated by TCRdb to 2020 to 2021). A note on the overall study: A couple of women and three men aged 18 to 49 years were included in the cohort. To estimate repertoire size and how much clonotypes are shared between individuals, the study performed deep sequencing of blood TCR repertoires from roughly five healthy adults. For each donor, three plates each were used for CD4 naive and CD4 memory, two plates were used for CD8 naive, and one plate was used for CD8 memory. Libraries were prepared and TCR repertoires were sequenced by different laboratories using diverse techniques, in order to increase sequencing depth and limit assay-specific biases. Between about 0.8 and 9 billion PBMCs per donor were obtained by leukapheresis.

About this clone itself: This clone's antigen is unknown. It has no much larger one-base neighbor in the sample; base qualities were not kept.

Donors were healthy HIV-negative adults with no recently reported acute infections or vaccinations. Only Caucasian adults living in Nashville, Tennessee, USA were represented among the donors. CD4+ T cells were enriched by magnetic negative selection; naive cells were then positively selected on CD45RA, and the negative fraction formed the memory subset. Blood was collected by leukapheresis, and PBMCs were isolated by Ficoll-Histopaque density gradient centrifugation and then cryopreserved in liquid nitrogen vapor phase. Analytical flow cytometry was used to check the purity and quantity of each magnetically sorted T cell population. Genomic DNA was isolated from every sorted fraction and measured by UV absorbance on a Nanodrop 2000c. The paper's findings and limits, for the study overall: Incomplete sequencing was indicated by rarefaction of sorted-subset datasets, despite the large sequencing depth. Pairwise subsampling led to the expectation that sequencing depth would affect the degree of clonotype sharing among donors. Because the study included a small number of donors, the genetic and exposure-history diversity represented was limited. Estimated clonotype richness was generally larger for naive than for memory subsets. Only blood was sampled, and tissue TCR repertoires likely differ from those in blood. When several donors were compared, the shared fraction of clonotypes was about 5.2% for naive CD4, about 4% for naive CD8, roughly 2.5% for memory CD4, and 0.3% to 0.5% for memory CD8. Higher generation probabilities were observed for clonotypes shared by all four sorted-subset donors than for non-shared clonotypes.

TCR CDR3 regions were amplified from genomic DNA by multiplex PCR using the deep immunoSEQ assay. Extracted genomic DNA from each cell subset was spread evenly across all wells of several immunoSEQ 96-well plates, with each plate serving as a replicate. Each replicate PCR for sorted subsets received around 200 ng genomic DNA, equal to roughly 30,000 T cell genomes. Purified libraries were measured with a Qubit 3.0 fluorometer, size-checked on a Bioanalyzer 2100, and measured again with the KAPA Library Quantification kit. Each immunoSEQ 96-well plate was sequenced on its own single-read 150-cycle Illumina NextSeq 550 flow cell. In the original analysis: Because only junctional sequences without quality scores were contained in the immunoSEQ output, filtering matching that applied to full-length reads could not be performed. Sequences were annotated with PyIR, a Python wrapper for IgBLAST v1.9, and V/J genes and CDR3 were assigned using IMGT germline references. Any read was removed if the V/J assignment was weak (E-value above 1e-6), the CDR3 was missing, or the read contained stop codons, out-of-frame junctions, or ambiguous translated residues. A V3J clonotype was defined by an identical inferred V gene, J gene, and CDR3 amino acid sequence. Percentage overlap between repertoires was computed as shared unique clonotypes divided by the size of the smaller repertoire. Repertoire richness was assessed with RTK rarefaction, the Chao1 estimator, and Recon v2.1 estimates of unobserved clonotypes. Generation probabilities were computed with OLGA for all TCRbeta clonotypes obtained by the gDNA method from four donors. TCRdb re-hosts the immuneACCESS table, in-frame sequences only. Its copies lack some clones; in the studies checked, an unresolved V gene accounts for under half of them, and the cause for the rest is not known. V and J calls and clone size are copied from that table; D and trimming were computed from the DNA. Here the sample has about 1.5 million clones; around 97% occur a single time. 1.2% of the sample lies in the top ten.

V is shortened by 0 bases, J by 6 bases, and the region joining them spans 8 bases. Measured from the cysteine to the phenylalanine, the CDR3 is 14 residues long. The CDR3 DNA has 42 bases and is translated from base 1. For CDR1 and CDR2, the germline V gene (reference sequence) lists LNHDA and SQIVND. In this chain, TRBV19 is recombined with TRBJ2-2; no D gene can be assigned with confidence. Material for sequencing was naive CD4+ T cells sorted from blood. The cell subset or site label of this sample denotes: CD45RA+ positively selected. The source is a man aged 25 to 40 in good health. The nucleotide sequence reads TGTGCCAGTAGTATAGATTGGTTCGCCGGGGAGCTGTTTTTT. Its protein product is CASSIDWFAGELFF. Supplemented by the reference TRBV19 and TRBJ2-2 proteins around the CDR3, the complete variable domain is DGGITQSPKYLFRKEGQNVTLSCEQNLNHDAMYWYRQDPGQGLRLIYYSQIVNDFQKGDIAEGYSVSREKKESFPLTVTSAQKNPTAFYLCASSIDWFAGELFFGEGSRLTVL.